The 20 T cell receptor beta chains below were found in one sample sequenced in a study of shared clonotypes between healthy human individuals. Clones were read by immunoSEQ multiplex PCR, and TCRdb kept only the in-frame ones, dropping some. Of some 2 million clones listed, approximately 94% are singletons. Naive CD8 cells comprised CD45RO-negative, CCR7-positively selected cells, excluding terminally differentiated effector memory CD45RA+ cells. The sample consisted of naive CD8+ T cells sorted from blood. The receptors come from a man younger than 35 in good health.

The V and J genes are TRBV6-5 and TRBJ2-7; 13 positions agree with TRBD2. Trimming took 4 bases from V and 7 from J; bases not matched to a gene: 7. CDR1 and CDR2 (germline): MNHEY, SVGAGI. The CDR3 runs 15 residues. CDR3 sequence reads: CASSLGLAGVEEQYF. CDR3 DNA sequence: TGTGCCAGCAGTTTAGGACTAGCGGGAGTGGAAGAGCAGTACTTC.

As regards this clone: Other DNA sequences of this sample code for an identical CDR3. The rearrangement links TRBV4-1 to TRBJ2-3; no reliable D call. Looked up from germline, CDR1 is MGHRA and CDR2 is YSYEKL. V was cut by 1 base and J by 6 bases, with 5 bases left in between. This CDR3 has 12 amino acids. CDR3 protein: CASSQGPDTQYF. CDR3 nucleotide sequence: TGCGCCAGCAGCCAAGGACCCGATACGCAGTATTTT.

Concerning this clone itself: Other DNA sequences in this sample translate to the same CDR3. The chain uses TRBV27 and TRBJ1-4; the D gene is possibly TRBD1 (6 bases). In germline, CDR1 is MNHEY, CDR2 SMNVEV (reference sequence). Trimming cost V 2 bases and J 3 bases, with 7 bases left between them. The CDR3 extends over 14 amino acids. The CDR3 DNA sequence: TGTGCCAGCAGTTTAACAGGGTCTAATGAAAAACTGTTTTTT. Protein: CASSLTGSNEKLFF.

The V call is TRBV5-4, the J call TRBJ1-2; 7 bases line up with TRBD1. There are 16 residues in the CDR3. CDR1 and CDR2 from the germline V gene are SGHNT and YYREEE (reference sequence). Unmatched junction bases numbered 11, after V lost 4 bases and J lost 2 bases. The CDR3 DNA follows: TGTGCCAGCAGCCGGGACAGTCGAGATCGCAACTATGGCTACACCTTC. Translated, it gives CASSRDSRDRNYGYTF.

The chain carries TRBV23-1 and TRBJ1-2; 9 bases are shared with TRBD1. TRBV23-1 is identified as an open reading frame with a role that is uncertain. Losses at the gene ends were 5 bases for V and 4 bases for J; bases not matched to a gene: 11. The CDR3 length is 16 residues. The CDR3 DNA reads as TGCGCCAGCAGTGCCCGGACAGGGGAAAGTCGCTATGGCTACACCTTC. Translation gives CASSARTGESRYGYTF.

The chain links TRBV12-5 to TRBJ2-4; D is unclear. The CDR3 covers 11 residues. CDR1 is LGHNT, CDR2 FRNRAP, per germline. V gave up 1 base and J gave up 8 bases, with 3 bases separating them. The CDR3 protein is CASGLAYIQYF. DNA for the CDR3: TGTGCTAGTGGTTTGGCCTACATTCAGTACTTC.

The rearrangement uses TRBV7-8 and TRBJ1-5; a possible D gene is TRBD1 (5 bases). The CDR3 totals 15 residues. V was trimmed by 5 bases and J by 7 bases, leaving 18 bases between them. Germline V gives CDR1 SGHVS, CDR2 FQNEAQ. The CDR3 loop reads CASSPIKDWGQPQHF. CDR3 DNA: TGTGCCAGCAGCCCTATTAAGGACTGGGGGCAGCCCCAGCATTTT.

This chain's CDR3 is CASSYVTEGGYEQYF. As DNA, the CDR3 is TGTGCCAGCAGTTATGTTACGGAGGGGGGCTACGAGCAGTACTTC. The genes are TRBV6-5 and TRBJ2-7; either TRBD1 or TRBD2 may supply D (6 bases each). Germline V gene data show CDR1 as MNHEY and CDR2 as SVGAGI. CDR3 length equals 15 residues. Trimming pared 3 bases from V and 3 bases from J, leaving 15 bases between.

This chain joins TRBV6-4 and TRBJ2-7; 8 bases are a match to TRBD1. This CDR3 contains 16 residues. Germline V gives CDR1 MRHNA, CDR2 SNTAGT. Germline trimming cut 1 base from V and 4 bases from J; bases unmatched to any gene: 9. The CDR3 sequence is CASSDYNPRQGYEQYF. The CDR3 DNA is TGTGCCAGCAGTGACTACAACCCAAGACAGGGGTACGAGCAGTACTTC.

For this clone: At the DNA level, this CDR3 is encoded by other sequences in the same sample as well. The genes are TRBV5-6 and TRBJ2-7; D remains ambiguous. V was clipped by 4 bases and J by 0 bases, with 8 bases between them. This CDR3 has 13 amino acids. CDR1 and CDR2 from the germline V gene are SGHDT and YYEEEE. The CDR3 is CASSPGGSYEQYF. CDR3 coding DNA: TGTGCCAGCAGCCCCGGTGGCTCCTACGAGCAGTACTTC.

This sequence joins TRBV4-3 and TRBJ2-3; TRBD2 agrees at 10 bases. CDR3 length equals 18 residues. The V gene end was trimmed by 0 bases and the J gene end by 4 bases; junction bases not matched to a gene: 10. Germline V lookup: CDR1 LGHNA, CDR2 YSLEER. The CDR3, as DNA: TGCGCCAGCAGCCAAGACAAGCGGGAGGGAAGCGATTCAGATACGCAGTATTTT. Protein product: CASSQDKREGSDSDTQYF.

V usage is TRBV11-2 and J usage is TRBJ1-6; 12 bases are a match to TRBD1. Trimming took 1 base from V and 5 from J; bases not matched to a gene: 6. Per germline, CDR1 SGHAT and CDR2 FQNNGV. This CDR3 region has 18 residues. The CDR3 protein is CASSLGTGQGADNSPLHF. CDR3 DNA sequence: TGTGCCAGCAGCTTAGGGACGGGACAGGGGGCCGATAATTCACCCCTCCACTTT.

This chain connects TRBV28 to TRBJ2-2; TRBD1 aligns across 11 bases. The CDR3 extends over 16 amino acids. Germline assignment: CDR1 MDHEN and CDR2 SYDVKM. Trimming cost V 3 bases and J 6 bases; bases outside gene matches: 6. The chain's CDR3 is CASSFPGQGGSGELFF. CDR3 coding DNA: TGTGCCAGCAGTTTCCCGGGACAGGGGGGGTCCGGGGAGCTGTTTTTT. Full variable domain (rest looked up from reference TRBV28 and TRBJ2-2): DVKVTQSSRYLVKRTGEKVFLECVQDMDHENMFWYRQDPGLGLRLIYFSYDVKMKEKGDIPEGYSVSREKKERFSLILESASTNQTSMYLCASSFPGQGGSGELFFGEGSRLTVL.

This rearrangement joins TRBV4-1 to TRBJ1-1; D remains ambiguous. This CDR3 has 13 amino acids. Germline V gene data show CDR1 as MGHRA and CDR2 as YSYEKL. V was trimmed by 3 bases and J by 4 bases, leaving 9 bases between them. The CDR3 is CASSQYYSTEAFF. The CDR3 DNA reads TGCGCCAGCAGCCAGTATTACTCCACTGAAGCTTTCTTT.

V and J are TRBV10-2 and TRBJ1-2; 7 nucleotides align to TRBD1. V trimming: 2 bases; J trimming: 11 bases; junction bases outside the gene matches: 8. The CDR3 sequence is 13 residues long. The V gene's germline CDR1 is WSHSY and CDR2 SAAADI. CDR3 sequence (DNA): TGCGCCAGCAGTGAGGGTTCAGGGGGTTGGTACACCTTC. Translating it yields CASSEGSGGWYTF.

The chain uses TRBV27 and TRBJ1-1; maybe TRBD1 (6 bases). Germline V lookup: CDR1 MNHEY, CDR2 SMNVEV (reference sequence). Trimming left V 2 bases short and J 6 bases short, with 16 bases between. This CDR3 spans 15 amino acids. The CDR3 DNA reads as TGTGCCAGCAGTTTAAGAGTGTCAGGGGCCTCTGAAGCTTTCTTT. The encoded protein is CASSLRVSGASEAFF.

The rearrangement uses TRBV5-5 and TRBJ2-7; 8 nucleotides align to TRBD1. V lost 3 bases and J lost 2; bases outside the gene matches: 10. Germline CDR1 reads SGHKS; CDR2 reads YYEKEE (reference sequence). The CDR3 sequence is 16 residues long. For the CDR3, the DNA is TGTGCCAGCAGCTCGGGCGGACAGGGTGTCCCCTACGAGCAGTACTTC. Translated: CASSSGGQGVPYEQYF. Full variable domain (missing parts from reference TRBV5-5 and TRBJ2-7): DAGVTQSPTHLIKTRGQQVTLRCSPISGHKSVSWYQQVLGQGPQFIFQYYEKEERGRGNFPDRFSARQFPNYSSELNVNALLLGDSALYLCASSSGGQGVPYEQYFGPGTRLTVT.

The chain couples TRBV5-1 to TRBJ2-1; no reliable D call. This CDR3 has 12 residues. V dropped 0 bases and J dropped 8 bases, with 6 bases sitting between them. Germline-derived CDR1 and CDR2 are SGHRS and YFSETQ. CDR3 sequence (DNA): TGCGCCAGCAGCTTGGCCTCCCATGAGCAGTTCTTC. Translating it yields CASSLASHEQFF.

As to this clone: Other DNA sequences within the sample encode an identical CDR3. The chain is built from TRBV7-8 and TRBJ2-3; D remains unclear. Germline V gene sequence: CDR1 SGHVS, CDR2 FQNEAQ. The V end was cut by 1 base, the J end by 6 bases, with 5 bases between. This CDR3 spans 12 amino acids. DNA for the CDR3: TGTGCCAGCAGCTTAGTTGGGGATACGCAGTATTTT. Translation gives CASSLVGDTQYF.

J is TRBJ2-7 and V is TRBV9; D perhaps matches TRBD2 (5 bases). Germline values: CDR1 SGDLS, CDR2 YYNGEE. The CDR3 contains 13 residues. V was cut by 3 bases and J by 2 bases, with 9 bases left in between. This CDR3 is CASSGSGTYEQYF. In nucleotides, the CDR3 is TGTGCCAGCAGCGGAAGCGGAACCTACGAGCAGTACTTC.